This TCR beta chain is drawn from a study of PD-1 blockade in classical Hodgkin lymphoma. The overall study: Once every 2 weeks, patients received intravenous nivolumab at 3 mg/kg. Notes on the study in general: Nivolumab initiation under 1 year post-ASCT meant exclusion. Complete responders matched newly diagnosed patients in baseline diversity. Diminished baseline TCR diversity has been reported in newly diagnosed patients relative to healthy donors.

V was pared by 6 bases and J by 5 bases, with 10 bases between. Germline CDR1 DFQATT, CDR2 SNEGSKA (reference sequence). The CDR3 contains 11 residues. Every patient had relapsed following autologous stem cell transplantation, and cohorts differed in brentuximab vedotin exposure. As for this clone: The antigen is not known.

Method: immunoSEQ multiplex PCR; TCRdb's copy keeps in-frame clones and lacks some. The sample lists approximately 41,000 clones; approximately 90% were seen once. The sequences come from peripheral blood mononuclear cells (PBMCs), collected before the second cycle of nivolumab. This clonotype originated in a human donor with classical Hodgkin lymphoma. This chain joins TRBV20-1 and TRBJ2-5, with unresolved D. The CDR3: CSATWVETQYF. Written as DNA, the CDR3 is TGCAGTGCCACCTGGGTCGAGACCCAGTACTTC.